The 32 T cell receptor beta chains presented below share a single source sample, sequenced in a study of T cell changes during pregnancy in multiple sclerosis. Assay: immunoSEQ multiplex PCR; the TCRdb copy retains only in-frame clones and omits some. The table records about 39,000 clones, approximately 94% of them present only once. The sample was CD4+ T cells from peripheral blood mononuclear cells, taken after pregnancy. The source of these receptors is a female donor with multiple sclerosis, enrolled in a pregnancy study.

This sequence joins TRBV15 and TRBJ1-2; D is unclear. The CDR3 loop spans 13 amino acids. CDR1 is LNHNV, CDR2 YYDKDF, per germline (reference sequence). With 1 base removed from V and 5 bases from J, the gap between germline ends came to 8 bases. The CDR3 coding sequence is TGTGCCACCAGCAGAGCCAGAGGATATGGCTACACCTTC. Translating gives CATSRARGYGYTF.

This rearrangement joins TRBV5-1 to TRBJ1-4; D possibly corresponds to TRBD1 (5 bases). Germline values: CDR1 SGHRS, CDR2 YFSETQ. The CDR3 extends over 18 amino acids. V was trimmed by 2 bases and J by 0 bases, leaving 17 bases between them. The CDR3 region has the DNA TGCGCCAGCAGCTTAGGGGCGGAAACCTTTGCAACTAATGAAAAACTGTTTTTT. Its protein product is CASSLGAETFATNEKLFF.

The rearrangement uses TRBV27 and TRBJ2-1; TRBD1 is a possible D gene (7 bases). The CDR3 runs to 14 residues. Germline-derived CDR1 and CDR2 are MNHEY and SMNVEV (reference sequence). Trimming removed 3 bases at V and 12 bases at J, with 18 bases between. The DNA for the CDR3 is TGTGCCAGCAGTTTGGGCAGGGGGGACAGTATGCAGTTCTTC. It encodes CASSLGRGDSMQFF.

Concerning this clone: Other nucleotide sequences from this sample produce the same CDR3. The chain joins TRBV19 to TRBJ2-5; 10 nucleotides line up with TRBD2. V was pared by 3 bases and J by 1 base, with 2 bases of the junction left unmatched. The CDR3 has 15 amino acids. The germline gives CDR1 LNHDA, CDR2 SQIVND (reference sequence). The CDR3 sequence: CASSILAGGQETQYF. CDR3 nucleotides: TGTGCCAGTAGTATCTTAGCGGGGGGCCAAGAGACCCAGTACTTC.

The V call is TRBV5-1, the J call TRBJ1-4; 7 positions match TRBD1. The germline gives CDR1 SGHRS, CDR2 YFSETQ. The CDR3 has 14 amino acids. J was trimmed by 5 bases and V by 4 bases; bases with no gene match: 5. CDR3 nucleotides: TGCGCCAGCAGCCTCGGGACAGAGAATGAAAAACTGTTTTTT. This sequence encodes CASSLGTENEKLFF. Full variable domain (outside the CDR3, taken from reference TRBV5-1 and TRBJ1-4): KAGVTQTPRYLIKTRGQQVTLSCSPISGHRSVSWYQQTPGQGLQFLFEYFSETQRNKGNFPGRFSGRQFSNSRSEMNVSTLELGDSALYLCASSLGTENEKLFFGSGTQLSVL.

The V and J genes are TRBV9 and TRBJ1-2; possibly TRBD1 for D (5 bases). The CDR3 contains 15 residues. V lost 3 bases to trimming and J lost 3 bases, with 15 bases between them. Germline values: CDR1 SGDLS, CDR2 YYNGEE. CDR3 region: CASSGVGGRDYGYTF. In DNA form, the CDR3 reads TGTGCCAGCAGCGGCGTGGGGGGGAGGGACTATGGCTACACCTTC.

The chain's CDR3 is CASSLGTPSGGTSTDTQYF. CDR3 DNA: TGCGCCAGCAGCTTGGGGACCCCTAGCGGGGGGACTAGCACAGATACGCAGTATTTT. This rearrangement joins TRBV5-1 to TRBJ2-3, with 11 bases matching TRBD2. V dropped 0 bases and J dropped 0; count of bases not matched to a gene: 9. The CDR3 runs to 19 residues. Germline V lookup: CDR1 SGHRS, CDR2 YFSETQ.

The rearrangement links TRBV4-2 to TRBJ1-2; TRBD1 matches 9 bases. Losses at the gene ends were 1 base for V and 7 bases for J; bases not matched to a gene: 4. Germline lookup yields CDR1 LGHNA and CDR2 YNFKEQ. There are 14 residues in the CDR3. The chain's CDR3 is CASSQVQGALGYTF. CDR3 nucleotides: TGTGCCAGCAGCCAAGTACAGGGGGCTCTTGGCTACACCTTC.

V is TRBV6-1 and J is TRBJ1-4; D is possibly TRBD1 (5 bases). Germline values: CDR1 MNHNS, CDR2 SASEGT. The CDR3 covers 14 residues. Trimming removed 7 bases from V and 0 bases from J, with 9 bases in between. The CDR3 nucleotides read TGTGCCAGCACGGAGGGGTCAACTAATGAAAAACTGTTTTTT. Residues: CASTEGSTNEKLFF.

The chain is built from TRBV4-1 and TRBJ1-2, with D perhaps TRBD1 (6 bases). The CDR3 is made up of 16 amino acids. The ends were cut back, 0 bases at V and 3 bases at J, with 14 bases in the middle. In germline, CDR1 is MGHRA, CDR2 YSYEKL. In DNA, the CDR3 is TGCGCCAGCAGCCAAGAAGGGGGTCCCCCCTACTATGGCTACACCTTC. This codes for CASSQEGGPPYYGYTF.

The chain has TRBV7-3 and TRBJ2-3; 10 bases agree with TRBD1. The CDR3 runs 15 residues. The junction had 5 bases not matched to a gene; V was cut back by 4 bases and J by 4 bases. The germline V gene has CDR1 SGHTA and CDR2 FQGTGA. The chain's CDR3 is CASSSTGGFPDTQYF. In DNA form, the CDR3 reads TGTGCCAGCAGCTCGACAGGGGGCTTCCCAGATACGCAGTATTTT.

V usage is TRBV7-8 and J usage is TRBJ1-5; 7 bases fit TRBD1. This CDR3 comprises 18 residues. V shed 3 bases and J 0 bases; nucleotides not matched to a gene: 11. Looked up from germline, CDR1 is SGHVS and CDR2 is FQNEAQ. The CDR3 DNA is TGTGCCAGCAGCTTGGGCAGGGGGGTGGCCCGTAGCAATCAGCCCCAGCATTTT. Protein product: CASSLGRGVARSNQPQHF.

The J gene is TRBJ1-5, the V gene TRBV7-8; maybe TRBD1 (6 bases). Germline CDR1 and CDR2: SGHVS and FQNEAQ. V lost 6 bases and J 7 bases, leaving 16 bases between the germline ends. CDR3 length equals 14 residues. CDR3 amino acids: CASSSQGRGQPQHF. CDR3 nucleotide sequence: TGTGCCAGCAGTTCACAGGGCCGAGGGCAGCCCCAGCATTTT. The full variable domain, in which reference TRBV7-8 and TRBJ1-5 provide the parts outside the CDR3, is GAGVSQSPRYKVAKRGQDVALRCDPISGHVSLFWYQQALGQGPEFLTYFQNEAQLDKSGLPSDRFFAERPEGSVSTLKIQRTQQEDSAVYLCASSSQGRGQPQHFGDGTRLSIL.

The CDR3 sequence is CASSLGVLGQGYFGYTF. CDR3 nucleotide sequence: TGTGCCAGCAGCTTGGGTGTCTTGGGACAGGGGTACTTTGGCTACACCTTC. The V and J genes are TRBV5-8 and TRBJ1-2; 10 bases align to TRBD1. The germline V gene encodes CDR1 SGHTS and CDR2 YDEGEE. The CDR3 has 17 residues. The V segment lost 0 bases and the J segment 7 bases; nucleotides outside the gene matches: 12.

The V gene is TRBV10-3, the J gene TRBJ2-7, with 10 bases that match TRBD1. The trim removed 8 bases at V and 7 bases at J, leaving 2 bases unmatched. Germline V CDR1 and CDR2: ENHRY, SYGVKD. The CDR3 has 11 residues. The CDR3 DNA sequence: TGTGCCATCGACAGGGGGCGAGAGCAGTACTTC. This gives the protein CAIDRGREQYF.

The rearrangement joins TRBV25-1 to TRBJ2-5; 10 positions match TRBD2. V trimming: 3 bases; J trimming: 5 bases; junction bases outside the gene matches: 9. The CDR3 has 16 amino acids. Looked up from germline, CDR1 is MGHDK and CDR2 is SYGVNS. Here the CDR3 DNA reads TGTGCCAGCAGTGACCTGAGCGGGGGGGCGGCCGAGACCCAGTACTTC. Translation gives CASSDLSGGAAETQYF.

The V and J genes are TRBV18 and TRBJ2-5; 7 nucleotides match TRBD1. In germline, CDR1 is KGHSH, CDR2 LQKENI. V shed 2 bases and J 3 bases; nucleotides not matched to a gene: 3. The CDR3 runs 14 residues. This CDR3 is CASSPRQGKETQYF. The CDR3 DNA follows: TGTGCCAGCTCACCAAGACAGGGAAAAGAGACCCAGTACTTC.

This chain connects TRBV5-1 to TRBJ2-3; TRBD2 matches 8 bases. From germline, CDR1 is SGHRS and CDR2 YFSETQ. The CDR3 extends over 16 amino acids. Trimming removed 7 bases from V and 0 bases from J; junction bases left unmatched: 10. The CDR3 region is CASGLAGPPSTDTQYF. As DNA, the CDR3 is TGCGCCAGCGGCCTAGCGGGCCCTCCAAGCACAGATACGCAGTATTTT.

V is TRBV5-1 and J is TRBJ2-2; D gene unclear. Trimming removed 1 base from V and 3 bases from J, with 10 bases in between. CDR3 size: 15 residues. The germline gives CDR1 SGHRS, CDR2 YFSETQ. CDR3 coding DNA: TGCGCCAGCAGCTTGCGGGTTCCGGACACCGGGGAGCTGTTTTTT. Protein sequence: CASSLRVPDTGELFF.

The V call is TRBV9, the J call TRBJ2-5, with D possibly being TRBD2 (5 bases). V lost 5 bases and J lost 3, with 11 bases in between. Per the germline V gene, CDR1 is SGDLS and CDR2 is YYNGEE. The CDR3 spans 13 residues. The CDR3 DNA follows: TGTGCCAGCAGTCGTTCCGGGGAAGAGACCCAGTACTTC. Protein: CASSRSGEETQYF.

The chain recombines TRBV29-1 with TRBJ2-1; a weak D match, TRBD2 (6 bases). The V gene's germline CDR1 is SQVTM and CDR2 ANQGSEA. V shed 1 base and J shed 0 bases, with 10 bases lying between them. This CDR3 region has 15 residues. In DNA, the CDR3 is TGCAGCGTTGAAGGGCGGGGTTTCTCCTACAATGAGCAGTTCTTC. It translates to CSVEGRGFSYNEQFF.

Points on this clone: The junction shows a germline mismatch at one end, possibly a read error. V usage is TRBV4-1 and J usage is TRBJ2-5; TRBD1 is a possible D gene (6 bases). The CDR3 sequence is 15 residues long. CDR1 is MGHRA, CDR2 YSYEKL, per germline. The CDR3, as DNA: TGCGCCAGCAACCAAGATCCGGGACACAAAGAGACCCAGTACTTC. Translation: CASNQDPGHKETQYF.

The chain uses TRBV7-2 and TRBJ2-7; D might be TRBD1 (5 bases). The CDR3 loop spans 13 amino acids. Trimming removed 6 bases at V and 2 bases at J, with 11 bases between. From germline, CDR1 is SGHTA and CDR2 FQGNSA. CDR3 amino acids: CASSGALPYEQYF. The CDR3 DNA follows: TGTGCCAGCAGTGGGGCGTTGCCCTACGAGCAGTACTTC.

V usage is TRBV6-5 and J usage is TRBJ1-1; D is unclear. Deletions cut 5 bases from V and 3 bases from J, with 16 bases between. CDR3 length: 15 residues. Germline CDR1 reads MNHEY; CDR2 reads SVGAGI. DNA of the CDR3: TGTGCCAGCAGTAAAAGACCTGGGAGGGACACTGAAGCTTTCTTT. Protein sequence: CASSKRPGRDTEAFF.

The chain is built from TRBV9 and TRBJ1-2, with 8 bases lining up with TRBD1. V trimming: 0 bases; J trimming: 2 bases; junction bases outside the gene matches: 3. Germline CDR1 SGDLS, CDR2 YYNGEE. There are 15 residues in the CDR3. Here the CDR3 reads CASSVGQGFNYGYTF. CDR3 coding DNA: TGTGCCAGCAGCGTAGGACAGGGGTTCAACTATGGCTACACCTTC. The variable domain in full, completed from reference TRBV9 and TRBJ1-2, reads DSGVTQTPKHLITATGQRVTLRCSPRSGDLSVYWYQQSLDQGLQFLIQYYNGEERAKGNILERFSAQQFPDLHSELNLSSLELGDSALYFCASSVGQGFNYGYTFGSGTRLTVV.

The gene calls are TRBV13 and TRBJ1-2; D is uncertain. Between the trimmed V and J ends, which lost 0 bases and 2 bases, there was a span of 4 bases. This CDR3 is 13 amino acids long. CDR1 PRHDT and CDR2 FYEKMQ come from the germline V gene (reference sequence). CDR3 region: CASSLGQNYGYTF. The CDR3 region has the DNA TGTGCCAGCAGCTTAGGACAGAACTATGGCTACACCTTC.

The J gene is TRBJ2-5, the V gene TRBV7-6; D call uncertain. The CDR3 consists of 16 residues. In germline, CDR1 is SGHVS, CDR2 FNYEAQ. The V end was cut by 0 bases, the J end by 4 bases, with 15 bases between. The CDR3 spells CASSLALQLEPETQYF. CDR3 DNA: TGTGCCAGCAGCTTAGCGCTTCAGCTAGAACCAGAGACCCAGTACTTC.

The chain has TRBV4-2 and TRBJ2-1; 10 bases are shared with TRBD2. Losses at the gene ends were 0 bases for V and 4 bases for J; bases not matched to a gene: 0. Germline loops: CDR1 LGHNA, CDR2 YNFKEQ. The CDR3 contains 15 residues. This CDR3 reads CASSQELAGYNEQFF. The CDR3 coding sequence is TGTGCCAGCAGCCAAGAACTAGCGGGGTACAATGAGCAGTTCTTC.

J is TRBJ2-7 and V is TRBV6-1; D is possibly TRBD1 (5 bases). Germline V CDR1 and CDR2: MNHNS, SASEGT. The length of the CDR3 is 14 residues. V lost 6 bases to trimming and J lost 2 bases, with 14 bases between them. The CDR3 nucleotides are TGTGCCAGCAGCGATCCGACAGTCACCTACGAGCAGTACTTC. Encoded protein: CASSDPTVTYEQYF.

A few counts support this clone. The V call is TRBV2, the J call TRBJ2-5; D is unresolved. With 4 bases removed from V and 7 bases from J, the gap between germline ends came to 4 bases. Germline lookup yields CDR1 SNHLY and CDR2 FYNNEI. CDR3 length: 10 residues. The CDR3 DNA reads TGTGCCAGCAGTGGCGTGACCCAGTACTTC. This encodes CASSGVTQYF.

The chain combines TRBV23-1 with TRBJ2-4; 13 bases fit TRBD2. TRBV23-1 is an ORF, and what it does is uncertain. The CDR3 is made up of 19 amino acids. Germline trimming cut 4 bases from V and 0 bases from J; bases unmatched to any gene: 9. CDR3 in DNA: TGCGCCAGCAGTCCAGGGGGACTAGCGGGAAGACTAGCCAAAAACATTCAGTACTTC. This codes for CASSPGGLAGRLAKNIQYF.

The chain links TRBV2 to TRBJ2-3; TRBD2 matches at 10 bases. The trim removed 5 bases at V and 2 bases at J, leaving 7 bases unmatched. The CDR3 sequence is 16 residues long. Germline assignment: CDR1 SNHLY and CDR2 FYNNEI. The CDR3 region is CASSNLAGGITDTQYF. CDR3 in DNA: TGTGCCAGCAGTAATTTAGCGGGGGGCATCACAGATACGCAGTATTTT. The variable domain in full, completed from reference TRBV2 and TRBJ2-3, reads EPEVTQTPSHQVTQMGQEVILRCVPISNHLYFYWYRQILGQKVEFLVSFYNNEISEKSEIFDDQFSVERPDGSNFTLKIRSTKLEDSAMYFCASSNLAGGITDTQYFGPGTRLTVL.